The T cell receptor (beta chain) under discussion was sequenced for a study of OX40 agonist ivuxolimab in advanced cancers. In the study overall: Ivuxolimab was administered intravenously to patients at 0.01 to 10 mg/kg every 2 weeks. The study enrolled dose-escalation patients with hepatocellular carcinoma, melanoma, renal cell or head and neck cancer. Study outcomes and limitations: Dosing at 0.1 to 3.0 mg/kg was accompanied by clonal expansion of CD4+ and CD8+ blood T cells by week 6.

Generated by immunoSEQ multiplex PCR, the TCRdb table keeps only in-frame clones and is missing some. The table has tens of thousands of clones, 65% to 90% seen once. In regard to this clone: Its specificity is unknown.

J was trimmed by 3 bases and V by 3 bases; bases with no gene match: 7. Looked up from germline, CDR1 is LNHDA and CDR2 is SQIVND (reference sequence). The CDR3 is 15 amino acids. Blood sampling was done at baseline, cycle 4 day 1, and cycle 7 day 1. The sample in question was CD4+ or CD8+ T cells sorted from blood, obtained in a trial of the OX40 agonist ivuxolimab. The sequence derives from an adult with an advanced solid tumor such as melanoma, head and neck, liver or kidney cancer. This chain joins TRBV19 and TRBJ2-5; the match to TRBD2 covers 7 bases. DNA of the CDR3: TGTGCCAGTAGTATTGGGCTAGCGGCTAAAGAGACCCAGTACTTC. As protein: CASSIGLAAKETQYF.